These T cell receptor beta chains were read from a single sample in a study of tumor and adjacent non-tumor tissue in lung cancer. TCRdb reanalysed the multiplex PCR reads using MiXCR and keeps one entry per CDR3 protein. Found here are around 210,000 distinct CDR3 sequences, about two thirds of them singletons; the top ten hold approximately 25%. The material sequenced was lung tumor tissue. The receptors shown here come from a man aged 55 to 70 with non-small cell lung cancer. Both conserved end residues are part of each CDR3. The D gene is left open where the match is weak. Clone size is given for some rows only: seen once, a few or many times, or a class if the clone is expanded.

abundance	d_gene	v_gene	j_gene	CDR3nt	CDR3aa
few	NA	TRBV12-3/TRBV12-4	TRBJ2-2	TGTGCCAGCAGGGAAAGGGGGGACGGGGAGCTGTTTTTT	CASRERGDGELFF
NA	TRBD1	TRBV6-6	TRBJ1-1	TGTGCCAGCAGTTACTCCACAGGGGTCACTGAAGCTTTCTTT	CASSYSTGVTEAFF
NA	NA	TRBV6-5	TRBJ1-5	TGTGCCAGCAGTTGCTCGAGGAGGGGTCAGCCCCAGCATTTT	CASSCSRRGQPQHF
NA	NA	TRBV5-6	TRBJ2-2	TGTGCCAGCAGGAGAAAGCCGAACACCGGGGAGCTGTTTTTT	CASRRKPNTGELFF
NA	TRBD2	TRBV4-3	TRBJ2-5	TGCGCCAGCAGTCAAGACCTTAGCGGGGAGACCCAGTACTTC	CASSQDLSGETQYF
NA	NA	TRBV6-5	TRBJ2-3	TGTGTCAGCAGGAGGGGGACTACTGACACAGTTACGCAGTATTTT	CVSRRGTTDTVTQYF
NA	NA	TRBV10-1	TRBJ2-2	TGCGCCAGCAGTGACTCCTGGATGACCCGGGAGCTGTCTTTT	CASSDSWMTRELSF
NA	TRBD1	TRBV12-5	TRBJ1-2	TGTGCTAGTGGCTCCGGAGAGGGGGCTGCTGGCTACACCTTC	CASGSGEGAAGYTF
few	NA	TRBV24-1	TRBJ2-3	TGTGCCACCAGTGATGAAACTACGAACACAGATACGCAGTATTTT	CATSDETTNTDTQYF
NA	NA	TRBV11-2	TRBJ2-3	TGTATCAGCAGCTTAGCTCCGTCGGATACGCAGTATTTT	CISSLAPSDTQYF
NA	NA	TRBV11-3	TRBJ2-4	TGTGCCGGCAGCTCAGGGCGTAACAGAAACATTCAGTACTTC	CAGSSGRNRNIQYF
NA	NA	TRBV30	TRBJ1-1	TGTGCCAGGAGTGCTCGCTGGGGATACACTGAAGCTTTCTTT	CARSARWGYTEAFF
NA	TRBD2	TRBV20-1	TRBJ2-5	TGCAATGTTCACGGACTAGCTGGAGAGACCCAGTACTTC	CNVHGLAGETQYF
NA	NA	TRBV6-5	TRBJ1-5	TGTGCCATCAGTTACTCGCGGGGGTCTAATCAACCCCAGCAATTT	CAISYSRGSNQPQQF
many	TRBD1	TRBV24-1	TRBJ2-2	TGTGCCACCAGTGACACCCAGGGGGCGCGCACCGGGGAGCTGTTTTTT	CATSDTQGARTGELFF
few	NA	TRBV5-6	TRBJ2-4	TGTGCCAGCAGCTTGTCGGACAGCGTGAACATTCAGTACTTC	CASSLSDSVNIQYF
NA	NA	TRBV10-1	TRBJ2-3	TGCGCCAGCAGTGAGCACCGACGATTGCAACCAATAGATACGCAGTATTTT	CASSEHRRLQPIDTQYF
NA	NA	TRBV4-3	TRBJ1-6	TGCGCCAGCAGCCAAGATCCATGGGTGGATTCACCCCTCCACTTT	CASSQDPWVDSPLHF
few	TRBD2	TRBV24-1	TRBJ2-1	TGTGCCACCAGTGTCCCCGGACTAGCCTACAATGAGCAGTTCTTC	CATSVPGLAYNEQFF
NA	NA	TRBV12-3/TRBV12-4	TRBJ2-3	TGTGCCAGCAGTTTAGGGCTAGTGGGAGCGACAGATACGCAGTATTTT	CASSLGLVGATDTQYF
NA	NA	TRBV29-1	TRBJ1-2	TGCAGCGTTGTGGCAGGACGGGACTACACCTTC	CSVVAGRDYTF
few	TRBD1	TRBV4-3	TRBJ2-1	TGCGCCAGCAGCCAGGCTCCGACCGGACAGGGGTACTACAATGGGCAGTTCTTC	CASSQAPTGQGYYNGQFF
NA	NA	TRBV5-6	TRBJ1-5	TGTGCCAGCAGTTTGGGAAATAGCAATCAGCCCCAGCATTTT	CASSLGNSNQPQHF
NA	NA	TRBV11-3	TRBJ2-2	TGTGTCAGCTGCTCCCGGCGAGTGGGAGGATACAGAGCCGGGGAGCTGTTTTTT	CVSCSRRVGGYRAGELFF
few	NA	TRBV30	TRBJ2-3	TGTGCCTGGAGTCTGGGACCTAGCACAGATACGCAGTATTTT	CAWSLGPSTDTQYF
NA	NA	TRBV7-9	TRBJ1-1	TGTGCCAGCGCCCCAGGCGTTGGAGCTTTCTTT	CASAPGVGAFF
NA	NA	TRBV10-1	TRBJ2-5	TGCGCCAACAGTCCCGGACAGCATGAGACCCAGTACTTC	CANSPGQHETQYF
NA	NA	TRBV6-2/TRBV6-3	TRBJ1-1	TGTGCCAGAAGTTACTCGAGAGTAGATAACACTGAAGCTTTCTTT	CARSYSRVDNTEAFF